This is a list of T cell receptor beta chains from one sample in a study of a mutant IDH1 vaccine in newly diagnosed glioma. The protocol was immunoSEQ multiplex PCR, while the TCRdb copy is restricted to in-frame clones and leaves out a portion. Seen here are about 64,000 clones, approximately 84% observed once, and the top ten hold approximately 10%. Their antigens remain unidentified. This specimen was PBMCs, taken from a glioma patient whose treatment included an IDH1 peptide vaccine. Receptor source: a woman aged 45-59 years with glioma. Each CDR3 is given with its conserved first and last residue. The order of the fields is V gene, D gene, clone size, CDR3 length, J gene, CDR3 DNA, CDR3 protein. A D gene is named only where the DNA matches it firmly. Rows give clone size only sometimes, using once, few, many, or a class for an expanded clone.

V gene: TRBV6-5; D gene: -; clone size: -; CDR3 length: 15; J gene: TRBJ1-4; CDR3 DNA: TGTGCCAGCCATTCCTCATCGACCGTTATGAAAAAACTGTTTTTT; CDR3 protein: CASHSSSTVMKKLFF
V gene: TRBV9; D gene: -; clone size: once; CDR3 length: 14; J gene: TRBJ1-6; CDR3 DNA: TGTGCCAGCAGCGTTAAGCCGGAGGATTCACCCCTCCACTTT; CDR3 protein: CASSVKPEDSPLHF
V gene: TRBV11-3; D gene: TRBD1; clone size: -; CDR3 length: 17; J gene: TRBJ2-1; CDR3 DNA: TGTGCCAGCAGCTTTCGGGGCGGGACAGGGGCCAGCAATGAGCAGTTCTTC; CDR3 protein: CASSFRGGTGASNEQFF
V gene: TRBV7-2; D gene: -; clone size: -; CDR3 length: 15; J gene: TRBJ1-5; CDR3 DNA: TGTGCCAGCAGCTCTTCTTTAGGGGGTAATCAGCCCCAGCATTTT; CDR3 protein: CASSSSLGGNQPQHF
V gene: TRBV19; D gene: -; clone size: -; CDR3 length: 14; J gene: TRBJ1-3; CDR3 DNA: TGTGCCAGTAGTATGGCAGGGGCTGGAAACACCATATATTTT; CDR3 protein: CASSMAGAGNTIYF
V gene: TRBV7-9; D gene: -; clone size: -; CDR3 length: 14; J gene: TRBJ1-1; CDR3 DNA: TGTGCCAGCAGCACCGAAGTCATGAACACTGAAGCTTTCTTT; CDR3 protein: CASSTEVMNTEAFF
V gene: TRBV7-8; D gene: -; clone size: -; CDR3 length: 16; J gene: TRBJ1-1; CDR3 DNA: TGTGCCAGCAGCTTAGGTAGTGGGCAAATAAAGGCTGAAGCTTTCTTT; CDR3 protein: CASSLGSGQIKAEAFF
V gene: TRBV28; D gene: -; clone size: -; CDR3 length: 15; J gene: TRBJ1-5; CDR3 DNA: TGTGCCAGCAGTTTGGCCACGCTCCGCAATCAGCCCCAGCATTTT; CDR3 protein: CASSLATLRNQPQHF
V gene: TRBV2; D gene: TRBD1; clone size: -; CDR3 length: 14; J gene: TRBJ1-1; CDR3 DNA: TGTGCCAGCAGTGAACAGGGGGGAAGGACTGAAGCTTTCTTT; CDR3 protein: CASSEQGGRTEAFF
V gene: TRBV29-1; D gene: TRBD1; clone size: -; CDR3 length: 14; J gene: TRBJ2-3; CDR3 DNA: TGCAGCGTTGAAGATCTTGGGACAGTAGATACGCAGTATTTT; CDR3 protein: CSVEDLGTVDTQYF